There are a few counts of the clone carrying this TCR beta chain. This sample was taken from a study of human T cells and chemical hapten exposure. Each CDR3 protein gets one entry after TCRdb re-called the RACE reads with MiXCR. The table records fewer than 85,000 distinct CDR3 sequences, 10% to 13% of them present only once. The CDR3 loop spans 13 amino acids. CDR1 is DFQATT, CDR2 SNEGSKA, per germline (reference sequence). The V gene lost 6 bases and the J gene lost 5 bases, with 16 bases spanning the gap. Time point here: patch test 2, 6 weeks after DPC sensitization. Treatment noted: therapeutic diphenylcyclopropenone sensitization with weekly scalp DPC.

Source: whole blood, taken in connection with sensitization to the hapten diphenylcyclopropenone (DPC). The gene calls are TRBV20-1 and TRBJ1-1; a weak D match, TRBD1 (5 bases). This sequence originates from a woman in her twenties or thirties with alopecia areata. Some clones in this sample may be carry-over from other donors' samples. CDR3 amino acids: CSASPRVGTEAFF. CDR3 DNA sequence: TGCAGTGCGAGCCCCAGGGTAGGGACTGAAGCTTTCTTT.